This TCR beta chain was obtained from a study of T cell changes during pregnancy in multiple sclerosis. J was trimmed by 7 bases and V by 0 bases; bases with no gene match: 8. The CDR3 contains 16 residues. The germline CDR1 and CDR2 sequences are SGHRS and YFSETQ. TCRdb keeps only in-frame clones here, not all; method: immunoSEQ multiplex PCR. The sample has 50,000 or so clones; 94% are singletons. The sample consisted of CD4+ T cells from peripheral blood mononuclear cells, taken in the second trimester of pregnancy. The clonotype comes from a female donor with multiple sclerosis, enrolled in a pregnancy study. This rearrangement joins TRBV5-1 to TRBJ1-4, with TRBD1 matching over 8 bases. The CDR3 loop is CASSLGPKTGAEKLFF. CDR3 nucleotides: TGCGCCAGCAGCTTGGGCCCGAAGACAGGGGCTGAAAAACTGTTTTTT.